The 21 T cell receptor beta chains given below trace back to one sample, sequenced in a study of PD-L1 blockade in urothelial cancer. As for time point: pretreatment peripheral blood. Sequenced by immunoSEQ multiplex PCR; TCRdb stores in-frame clones only, minus some. This table has more than 40,000 clones, 82% appearing once. Material: PBMCs, obtained around atezolizumab (anti-PD-L1) treatment. These receptors all come from a man aged 50 to 59 with urothelial cancer.

The V gene is TRBV4-2, the J gene TRBJ2-3; 7 bases are shared with TRBD2. Per germline, CDR1 LGHNA and CDR2 YNFKEQ. This CDR3 region has 13 residues. Losses at the gene ends were 8 bases for V and 6 bases for J; bases not matched to a gene: 8. CDR3 sequence: CASQPGTMDTQYF. For the CDR3, the DNA is TGTGCCAGCCAACCCGGGACTATGGATACGCAGTATTTT.

The V and J genes are TRBV9 and TRBJ1-5; 9 positions match TRBD1. The junction had 7 bases not matched to a gene; V was cut back by 3 bases and J by 6 bases. This CDR3 spans 15 amino acids. CDR1 and CDR2 from the germline V gene are SGDLS and YYNGEE. For the CDR3, the DNA is TGTGCCAGCAGCGCCGGGACAGGGATCAGTCAGCCCCAGCATTTT. Encoded protein: CASSAGTGISQPQHF.

The chain combines TRBV5-4 with TRBJ2-6; D possibly corresponds to TRBD2 (6 bases). The germline V and J ends were trimmed by 5 bases and 0 bases, with 15 bases remaining between them. Germline CDR1 and CDR2: SGHNT and YYREEE (reference sequence). This CDR3 has 17 amino acids. The CDR3 DNA reads as TGTGCCAGCAGGGGGGGAGCAGGGTCCTCTGGGGCCAACGTCCTGACTTTC. Translated, it gives CASRGGAGSSGANVLTF.

V usage is TRBV7-9 and J usage is TRBJ1-1; D unresolved. Trimming cost V 0 bases and J 5 bases, with 7 bases left between them. The germline V gene encodes CDR1 SEHNR and CDR2 FQNEAQ (reference sequence). The CDR3 is 13 residues long. In DNA form, the CDR3 reads TGTGCCAGCAGCTTAGCGTCGGTGACTGAAGCTTTCTTT. This sequence encodes CASSLASVTEAFF.

By frequency in the sample, this clone is medium-sized. The chain couples TRBV7-2 to TRBJ1-4; D not certain. Germline values: CDR1 SGHTA, CDR2 FQGNSA. CDR3 size: 14 residues. Trimming removed 1 base at V and 6 bases at J, with 9 bases between. The CDR3, as DNA: TGTGCCAGCAGCTTAGAAGTAGGAGATGAAAAACTGTTTTTT. It codes for CASSLEVGDEKLFF.

The rearrangement joins TRBV18 to TRBJ1-2; TRBD1 might be the D (5 bases). Trimming removed 3 bases at V and 4 bases at J, with 18 bases between. The germline gives CDR1 KGHSH, CDR2 LQKENI. CDR3 length: 16 amino acids. The CDR3 nucleotides read TGTGCCAGCTCACCCCCCTCCGCCGCCGGGGGCTATGGCTACACCTTC. This codes for CASSPPSAAGGYGYTF. Supplemented by reference TRBV18 and TRBJ1-2, the full variable domain reads NAGVMQNPRHLVRRRGQEARLRCSPMKGHSHVYWYRQLPEEGLKFMVYLQKENIIDESGMPKERFSAEFPKEGPSILRIQQVVRGDSAAYFCASSPPSAAGGYGYTFGSGTRLTVV.

This clone was picked up a small number of times. V and J are TRBV7-5 and TRBJ1-1; the listed D gene, TRBD1, was not tested against the DNA. TRBV7-5 is a recognized pseudogene. CDR3 length: 15 residues. In DNA, the CDR3 is TGTGCCAGAAGCTCTCAGGGGGAATTGAACACTGAAGCTTTCTTT. Protein product: CARSSQGELNTEAFF.

The chain has TRBV5-1 and TRBJ2-7, with 8 bases aligning to TRBD1. V trimming: 3 bases; J trimming: 3 bases; junction bases outside the gene matches: 5. The germline CDR1 and CDR2 sequences are SGHRS and YFSETQ. The CDR3 has 14 amino acids. In nucleotides, the CDR3 is TGCGCCAGCAGCTGGGGACAGGATTTCTACGAGCAGTACTTC. Translated: CASSWGQDFYEQYF.

This chain joins TRBV6-1 and TRBJ2-3; no clear D gene. CDR1 and CDR2 from the germline V gene are MNHNS and SASEGT. There are 14 residues in the CDR3. V was pared by 9 bases and J by 1 base, with 14 bases between. The CDR3 region is CASPTPAGTDTQYF. CDR3 DNA: TGTGCCAGTCCCACTCCCGCGGGCACAGATACGCAGTATTTT.

The CDR3 reads CASSLRDRGYEQYF. The CDR3 nucleotides are TGTGCCAGCAGCTTACGGGACAGGGGGTACGAGCAGTACTTC. This chain links TRBV13 with TRBJ2-7, with 11 bases lining up with TRBD1. The CDR3 sequence is 14 residues long. Per the germline V gene, CDR1 is PRHDT and CDR2 is FYEKMQ (reference sequence). The junction had 1 base not matched to a gene; V was cut back by 2 bases and J by 4 bases.

This clone appeared once. The V call is TRBV19, the J call TRBJ2-7, with 11 bases aligning to TRBD2. The CDR3 is 16 amino acids. The germline V gene encodes CDR1 LNHDA and CDR2 SQIVND (reference sequence). Trimming removed 1 base from V and 3 bases from J; junction bases left unmatched: 5. The CDR3: CASSIGTSGRNYEQYF. The CDR3 DNA reads as TGTGCCAGTAGTATAGGGACTAGCGGGCGAAACTACGAGCAGTACTTC.

This clone was detected a few times. V gene TRBV6-6 combines with J gene TRBJ2-1, with 7 positions matching TRBD1. CDR3 length equals 13 residues. V was clipped by 5 bases and J by 5 bases; unmatched bases: 3. Looked up from germline, CDR1 is MNHNY and CDR2 is SVGAGI (reference sequence). CDR3 nucleotide sequence: TGTGCCAGCAGTACAGGGGCTAACAATGAGCAGTTCTTC. Residues: CASSTGANNEQFF.

This clone was counted a single time. The genes are TRBV19 and TRBJ1-5; D gene uncertain. The V gene's germline CDR1 is LNHDA and CDR2 SQIVND (reference sequence). V shed 2 bases and J shed 5 bases, with 7 bases lying between them. The CDR3 consists of 13 residues. The CDR3 sequence: CASSILAHQPQHF. CDR3 bases: TGTGCCAGTAGTATATTGGCCCATCAGCCCCAGCATTTT.

This chain uses TRBV5-1 with TRBJ2-7; 7 positions match TRBD1. From germline, CDR1 is SGHRS and CDR2 YFSETQ. V dropped 4 bases and J dropped 4; count of bases not matched to a gene: 8. The CDR3 is 14 amino acids. The CDR3 protein is CASSAPGTDYEQYF. The CDR3 region has the DNA TGCGCCAGCAGCGCCCCCGGGACAGATTACGAGCAGTACTTC.

The rearrangement joins TRBV19 to TRBJ1-5, with 7 positions matching TRBD1. The CDR3 spans 16 residues. The germline gives CDR1 LNHDA, CDR2 SQIVND (reference sequence). The V segment lost 0 bases and the J segment 5 bases; nucleotides outside the gene matches: 7. CDR3 bases: TGTGCCAGTAGTATAGATTCGCAGGGGGGTCATCAGCCCCAGCATTTT. It specifies CASSIDSQGGHQPQHF.

V is TRBV4-1 and J is TRBJ1-5, with 10 bases identical to TRBD1. This CDR3 region has 17 residues. Germline V lookup: CDR1 MGHRA, CDR2 YSYEKL. The V segment lost 2 bases and the J segment 4 bases; nucleotides outside the gene matches: 8. CDR3 residues: CASSQPFGQGVNQPQHF. CDR3 nucleotide sequence: TGCGCCAGCAGCCAACCTTTCGGACAGGGGGTAAATCAGCCCCAGCATTTT.

The chain uses TRBV2 and TRBJ1-6, with 7 bases matching TRBD1. Germline V CDR1 and CDR2: SNHLY, FYNNEI. V shed 6 bases and J 7 bases; nucleotides not matched to a gene: 6. The CDR3 is 14 amino acids. The CDR3 DNA reads as TGTGCCAGCAGCCCGGGACAGAGAAATTCACCCCTCCACTTT. It encodes CASSPGQRNSPLHF.

V and J are TRBV12-5 and TRBJ2-5; TRBD1 matches 11 bases. Trimming cost V 7 bases and J 4 bases; bases outside gene matches: 5. The V gene's germline CDR1 is LGHNT and CDR2 FRNRAP. The CDR3 is 14 residues long. The CDR3 DNA follows: TGTGCTAGTGAACTAGGGACAGGGGGAGAGACCCAGTACTTC. It specifies CASELGTGGETQYF.

The V call is TRBV5-1, the J call TRBJ1-5; 8 bases are a match to TRBD1. Losses at the gene ends were 4 bases for V and 0 bases for J; bases not matched to a gene: 3. The CDR3 runs to 15 residues. CDR1 SGHRS and CDR2 YFSETQ come from the germline V gene. The CDR3 loop reads CASSPGTGSNQPQHF. CDR3 in DNA: TGCGCCAGCAGCCCCGGGACAGGTAGCAATCAGCCCCAGCATTTT.

The chain links TRBV7-9 to TRBJ1-2; D is ambiguous. Trimming left V 0 bases short and J 8 bases short, with 7 bases between. The CDR3 runs 12 residues. The germline V gene has CDR1 SEHNR and CDR2 FQNEAQ (reference sequence). CDR3 amino acids: CASSLAARGYTF. As DNA, the CDR3 is TGTGCCAGCAGCTTAGCGGCAAGAGGCTACACCTTC.

The sample holds one count of this clone. Here the CDR3 reads CASSWDWGKGELFF. CDR3 nucleotide sequence: TGTGCCAGCAGCTGGGACTGGGGGAAGGGGGAGCTGTTTTTT. J is TRBJ2-2 and V is TRBV5-5; a possible D gene is TRBD2 (6 bases). The V gene lost 3 bases and the J gene lost 8 bases, with 14 bases spanning the gap. The germline CDR1 and CDR2 sequences are SGHKS and YYEKEE (reference sequence). This CDR3 region has 14 residues.